This T cell receptor (beta chain) was identified during a study of CD8+ T cells in alopecia areata. This CDR3 is built from 13 residues. The ends lost 7 bases at V and 6 bases at J; junction bases unmatched: 6. Looked up from germline, CDR1 is SNHLY and CDR2 is FYNNEI. This clone showed up just a few times. Extracted from the samples, RNA was reverse transcribed into cDNA to serve as the sequencing template. Generated by immunoSEQ multiplex PCR, the TCRdb table keeps only in-frame clones and is missing some. The table has about 150,000 clones, about nine tenths seen once. This sequence was found in a human donor with alopecia areata. The genes are TRBV2 and TRBJ2-3, with 8 positions matching TRBD2. Sequenced material: CD8+ T cells sorted from blood, taken at week 0. The DNA for the CDR3 is TGTGCCAGCACAACTAGCGGTTGGGATACGCAGTATTTT. This gives the protein CASTTSGWDTQYF. Together with reference TRBV2 and TRBJ2-3, the CDR3 gives the full variable domain: EPEVTQTPSHQVTQMGQEVILRCVPISNHLYFYWYRQILGQKVEFLVSFYNNEISEKSEIFDDQFSVERPDGSNFTLKIRSTKLEDSAMYFCASTTSGWDTQYFGPGTRLTVL.